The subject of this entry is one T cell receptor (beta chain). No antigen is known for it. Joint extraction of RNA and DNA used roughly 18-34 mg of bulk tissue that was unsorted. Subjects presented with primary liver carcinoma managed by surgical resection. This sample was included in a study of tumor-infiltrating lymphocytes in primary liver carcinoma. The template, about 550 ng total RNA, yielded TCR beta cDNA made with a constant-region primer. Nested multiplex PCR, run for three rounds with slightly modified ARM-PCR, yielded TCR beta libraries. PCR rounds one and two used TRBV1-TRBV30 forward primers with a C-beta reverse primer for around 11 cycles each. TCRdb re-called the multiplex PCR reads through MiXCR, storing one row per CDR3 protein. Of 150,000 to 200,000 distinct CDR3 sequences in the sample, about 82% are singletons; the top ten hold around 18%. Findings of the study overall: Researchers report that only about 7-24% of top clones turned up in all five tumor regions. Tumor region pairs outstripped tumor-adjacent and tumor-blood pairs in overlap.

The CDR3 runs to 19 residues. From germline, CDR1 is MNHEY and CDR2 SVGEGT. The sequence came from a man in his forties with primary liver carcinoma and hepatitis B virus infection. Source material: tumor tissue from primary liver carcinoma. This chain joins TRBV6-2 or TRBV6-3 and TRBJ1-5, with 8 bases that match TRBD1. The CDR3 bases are TGTGCTTTCAGTACCAAGGGACAGGTTTCGATATTGGGCAATCAGCCCCAGCATTTT. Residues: CAFSTKGQVSILGNQPQHF.